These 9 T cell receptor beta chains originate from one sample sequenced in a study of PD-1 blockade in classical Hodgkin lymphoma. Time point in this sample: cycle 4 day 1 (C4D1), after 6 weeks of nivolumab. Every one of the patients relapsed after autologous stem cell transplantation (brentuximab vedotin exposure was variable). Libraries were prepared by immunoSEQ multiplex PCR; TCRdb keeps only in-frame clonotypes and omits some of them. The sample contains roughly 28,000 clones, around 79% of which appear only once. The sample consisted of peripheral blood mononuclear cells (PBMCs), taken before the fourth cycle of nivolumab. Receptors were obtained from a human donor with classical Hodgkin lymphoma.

The CDR3 loop is CASRRGDTQYF. The DNA of the CDR3 is TGTGCCAGCAGGAGGGGAGATACGCAGTATTTT. This sequence joins TRBV6-6 and TRBJ2-3; D is possibly TRBD1 or TRBD2 (5 bases each). The ends were cut back, 6 bases at V and 5 bases at J, with 6 bases in the middle. The CDR3 is made up of 11 amino acids. CDR1 is MNHNY and CDR2 is SVGAGI in the germline V gene (reference sequence).

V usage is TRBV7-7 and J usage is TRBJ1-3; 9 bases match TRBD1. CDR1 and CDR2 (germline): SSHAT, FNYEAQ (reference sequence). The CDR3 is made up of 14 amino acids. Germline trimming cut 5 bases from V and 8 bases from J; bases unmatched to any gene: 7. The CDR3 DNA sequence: TGTGCCAGCAGCCCGGGACAGGGCTTTGACACCATATATTTT. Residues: CASSPGQGFDTIYF.

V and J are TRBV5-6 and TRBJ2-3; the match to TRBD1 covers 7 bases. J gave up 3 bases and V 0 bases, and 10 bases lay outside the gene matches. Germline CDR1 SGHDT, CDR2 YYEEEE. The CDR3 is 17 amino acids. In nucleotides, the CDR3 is TGTGCCAGCAGCTTGGGGGCAGGGGGAACGAAAACAGATACGCAGTATTTT. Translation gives CASSLGAGGTKTDTQYF.

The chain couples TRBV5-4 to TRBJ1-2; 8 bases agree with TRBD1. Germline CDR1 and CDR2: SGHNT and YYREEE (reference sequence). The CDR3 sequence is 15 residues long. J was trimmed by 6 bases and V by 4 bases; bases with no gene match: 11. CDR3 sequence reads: CASSPAKSQGDGYTF. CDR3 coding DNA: TGTGCCAGCAGCCCCGCGAAGTCACAGGGGGATGGCTACACCTTC.

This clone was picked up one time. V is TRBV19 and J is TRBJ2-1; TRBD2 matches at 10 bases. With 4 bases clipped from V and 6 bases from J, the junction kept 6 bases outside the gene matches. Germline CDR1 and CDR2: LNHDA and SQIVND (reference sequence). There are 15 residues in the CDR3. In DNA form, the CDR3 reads TGTGCCAGTAGTACCGTAGCGGGGGGCGGCAATGAGCAGTTCTTC. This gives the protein CASSTVAGGGNEQFF. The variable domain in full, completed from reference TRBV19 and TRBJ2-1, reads DGGITQSPKYLFRKEGQNVTLSCEQNLNHDAMYWYRQDPGQGLRLIYYSQIVNDFQKGDIAEGYSVSREKKESFPLTVTSAQKNPTAFYLCASSTVAGGGNEQFFGPGTRLTVL.

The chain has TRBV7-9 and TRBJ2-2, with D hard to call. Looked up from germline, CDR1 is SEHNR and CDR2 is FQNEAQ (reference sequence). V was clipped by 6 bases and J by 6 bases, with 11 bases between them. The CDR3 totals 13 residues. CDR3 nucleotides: TGTGCCAGCAGTAGTGCTTCCCCCGGGGAGCTGTTTTTT. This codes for CASSSASPGELFF.

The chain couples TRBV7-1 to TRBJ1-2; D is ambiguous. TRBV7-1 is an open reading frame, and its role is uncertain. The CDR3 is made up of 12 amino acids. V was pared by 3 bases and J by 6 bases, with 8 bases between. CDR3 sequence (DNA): TGTGCCAGCAGCTCGCCCCAGGATGGCTACACCTTC. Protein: CASSSPQDGYTF.

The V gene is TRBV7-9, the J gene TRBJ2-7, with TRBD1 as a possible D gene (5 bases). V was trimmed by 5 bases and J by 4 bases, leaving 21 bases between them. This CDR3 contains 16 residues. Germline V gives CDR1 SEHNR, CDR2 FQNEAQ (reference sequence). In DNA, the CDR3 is TGTGCCAGCAGCCCCCCCACCGGGCAGGGATCGTACGAGCAGTACTTC. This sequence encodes CASSPPTGQGSYEQYF.

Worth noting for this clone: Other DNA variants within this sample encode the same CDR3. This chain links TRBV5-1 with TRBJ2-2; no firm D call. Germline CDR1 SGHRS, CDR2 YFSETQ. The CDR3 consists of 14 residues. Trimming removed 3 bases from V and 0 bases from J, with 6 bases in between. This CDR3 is CASSSSSNTGELFF. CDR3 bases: TGCGCCAGCAGCTCGAGTTCGAACACCGGGGAGCTGTTTTTT.